This paragraph reports one T cell receptor (beta chain). The antigen remains unidentified. These data are taken from a study of cytomegalovirus exposure and HLA in healthy donors. Though nominally healthy at sampling, donors likely had unrecorded immune exposures. The germline gives CDR1 MNHNY, CDR2 SVGAGI (reference sequence). J was trimmed by 2 bases and V by 2 bases; bases with no gene match: 4. CDR3 length: 16 amino acids. PCR employed 60 Vbeta and 13 Jbeta primers. Measured with immunoSEQ multiplex PCR; TCRdb has only the in-frame clones, and not every one. The sample shows some 140,000 clones, more than 70% of them seen only once. Overall study results and limits: Rare sequences made up most TCRs, while some public TCRs were found in many donors. HLA alleles showed associations with 15,000 to 20,000 TCR beta sequences in a later analysis, at a 0.05 false discovery rate. TCR beta V- and J-gene trimming was later associated with a missense DCLRE1C variant.

The chain uses TRBV6-6 and TRBJ2-2; 8 bases align to TRBD1. The clonotype comes from a woman in her forties in good health and CMV-seropositive. The sequencing input was PBMCs. The CDR3 loop reads CASSYRQGANTGELFF. For the CDR3, the DNA is TGTGCCAGCAGTTACCGCCAGGGGGCTAACACCGGGGAGCTGTTTTTT.